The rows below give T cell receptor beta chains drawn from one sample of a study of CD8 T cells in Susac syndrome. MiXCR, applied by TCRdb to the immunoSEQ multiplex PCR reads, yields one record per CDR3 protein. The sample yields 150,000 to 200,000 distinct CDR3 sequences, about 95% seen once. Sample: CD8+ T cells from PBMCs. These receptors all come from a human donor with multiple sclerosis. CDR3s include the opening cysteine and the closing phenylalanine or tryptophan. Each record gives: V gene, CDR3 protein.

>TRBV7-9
CASSLPGQDEAFF
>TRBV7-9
CASSLVGSGIPYNEQFF
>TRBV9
CASSALAGRGYTF
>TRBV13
CASSSGQGSYEQYF
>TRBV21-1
CASSPRPRGKYNEQFF
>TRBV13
CASSLARRSHEQYF
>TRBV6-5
CASSYTGGSHEQYF
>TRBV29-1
CSVRSNYGYTF
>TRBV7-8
CASSRRTGGGQPQHF
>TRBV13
CASSSTGVNGYTF
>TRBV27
CASSLFERVAEQFF
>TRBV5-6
CASSFGSEAFF
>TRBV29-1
CSGGVGLASEQYF
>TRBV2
CASSTPVGLSYEQYF
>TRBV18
CASSPDREAFF
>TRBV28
CASSLLLDREKETQYF
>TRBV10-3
CAISPTGASTEAFF
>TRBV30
CAWKETGTYGYTF
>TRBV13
CASSLPGPALTEAFF
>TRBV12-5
CASGFGTDTQYF
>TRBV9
CASSVATTAWGDTQYF
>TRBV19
CASSILAGGYEQYF
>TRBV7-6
CASSFYSGEGLNEQFF
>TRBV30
CAGNGESGFPGELFF
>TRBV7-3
CASSLTGQRETQYF
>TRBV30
CAWRGDPGPIGYTF
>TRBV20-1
CSARELETPLHEQFF
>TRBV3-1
CASSHRGIPYEQYF
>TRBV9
CASSASGGRTDTQYF
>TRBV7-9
CASSKSSKEQYF
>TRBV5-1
CASSPDNLAKNIQYF